These T cell receptor beta chains were read from a single sample in a study of T cell responses to AZD1222 COVID-19 vaccine. Sequencing was performed with immunoSEQ multiplex PCR; in TCRdb, only in-frame clones are kept and a portion is missing. Of approximately 180,000 clones listed, 85% to 90% are singletons. The input for sequencing was peripheral blood, taken on day 0 of AZD1222 vaccination. These receptors originate from an adult in good health. The CDR3 runs from the conserved cysteine through the conserved F or W. A D gene is named only where the DNA matches it firmly. Where a row states a size, it is once, few, many or the class of an expanded clone; other rows omit it.

TGTGCCAGCAGTTACGGGCCAGGGGCGGATACCGGGGAGCTGTTTTTT,CASSYGPGADTGELFF,TRBV6-2/TRBV6-3,once,TRBJ2-2,NA
TGTGCCAGCAGCTTCAACAGGGACAATGAGCAGTTCTTC,CASSFNRDNEQFF,TRBV7-3,NA,TRBJ2-1,NA
TGTGCCAGCAGGGACCGCTACTATGGCTACACCTTC,CASRDRYYGYTF,TRBV12-3/TRBV12-4,few,TRBJ1-2,NA
TGTGCCAGCAGCGTACGACAGGGCCCTGACTACAATGAGCAGTTCTTC,CASSVRQGPDYNEQFF,TRBV9,few,TRBJ2-1,TRBD1
TGTGCCAGCAGCACAAGACCTGGGACAGGGATTATGGACACTGAAGCTTTCTTT,CASSTRPGTGIMDTEAFF,TRBV7-3,NA,TRBJ1-1,TRBD1
TGTGCCAGCAGCTTGGGGGGACAGTGGGACGAGCAGTACTTC,CASSLGGQWDEQYF,TRBV7-8,NA,TRBJ2-7,NA
TGTGCCAGCAGCCCCCGAAACCGCGGCAATCCTTATGGCTACACCTTC,CASSPRNRGNPYGYTF,TRBV5-4,NA,TRBJ1-2,NA
TGTGCCAGCAGCCAAGAATTCGTTTCTGGAAACACCATATATTTT,CASSQEFVSGNTIYF,TRBV14,NA,TRBJ1-3,NA
TGTGCCACCAGCAAATCCTTGCCAGGGGGCGAATACTATGGCTACACCTTC,CATSKSLPGGEYYGYTF,TRBV15,NA,TRBJ1-2,TRBD1
TGTGCCAGCAGCCTATTAGCGGGGGGGCCGAGCACCGGGGAGCTGTTTTTT,CASSLLAGGPSTGELFF,TRBV3-1/TRBV3-2,NA,TRBJ2-2,TRBD2
TGTGCCAGCAGCTATTACAGGGAGTCACCCCTCCACTTT,CASSYYRESPLHF,TRBV6-5,NA,TRBJ1-6,NA
TGTGCCAGCAGCTTCTGGGGGGGGACAGATAATTCACCCCTCCACTTT,CASSFWGGTDNSPLHF,TRBV7-9,NA,TRBJ1-6,TRBD1
TGCGCCAGCAGCCAAAGGTCCGGGACTAGCTCCTACGAGCAGTACTTC,CASSQRSGTSSYEQYF,TRBV4-1,NA,TRBJ2-7,TRBD2
TGTGCCAGCAGCTCTACACGGGAGACCTACGAGCAGTACTTC,CASSSTRETYEQYF,TRBV5-5,NA,TRBJ2-7,NA
TGTGCCAGCAGCTTGGCCTTGGGACTAGCGGGGACCGGGGAGCTGTTTTTT,CASSLALGLAGTGELFF,TRBV5-8,NA,TRBJ2-2,TRBD2
TGTGCCAGCAGTTTGCTCGGGACAGGGGCCTCCTACGAGCAGTACTTC,CASSLLGTGASYEQYF,TRBV28,NA,TRBJ2-7,TRBD1
TGCGCCAGCAGTCATACAGGGCCCACTGAAGCTTTCTTT,CASSHTGPTEAFF,TRBV23-1,NA,TRBJ1-1,NA
TGCGCCAGCAGCCAAGACAGGGGGCTATACTATGGCTACACCTTC,CASSQDRGLYYGYTF,TRBV4-3,NA,TRBJ1-2,TRBD1
TGTGCCAGCAGCAAGGGGCCCAGGGATGGCTACACCTTC,CASSKGPRDGYTF,TRBV21-1,NA,TRBJ1-2,NA
TGTGCCAGCAGCCGAGGTGGTCAGCCCCAGCATTTT,CASSRGGQPQHF,TRBV12-3/TRBV12-4,NA,TRBJ1-5,NA
TGTGCCAGCAGCCCCGGCGGATGGCAGGCGTATGGCTACACCTTC,CASSPGGWQAYGYTF,TRBV7-8,NA,TRBJ1-2,NA
TGTGCCAGCAGTTTCTCGGCAGATAATTCACCCCTCCACTTT,CASSFSADNSPLHF,TRBV28,once,TRBJ1-6,NA
TGTGCCTGGAACTGGGAAACTAATGAAAAACTGTTTTTT,CAWNWETNEKLFF,TRBV30,NA,TRBJ1-4,NA
TGTGCCCCAGGGGGGGCCGGGGAGCTGTTTTTT,CAPGGAGELFF,TRBV5-6,NA,TRBJ2-2,NA
TGTGCCAGCTCACTTACTACAGGGTTAAACTATGGCTACACCTTC,CASSLTTGLNYGYTF,TRBV18,once,TRBJ1-2,NA
TGTGCCAGCAGCTTGGGGCTAGCGGCCCACAATGAGCAGTTCTTC,CASSLGLAAHNEQFF,TRBV5-4,NA,TRBJ2-1,TRBD2
TGTGCCAGCAGTGATTGGTCAAAGGAGGAAAAACTGTTTTTT,CASSDWSKEEKLFF,TRBV6-1,NA,TRBJ1-4,NA
TGTGCCAGTAGTACTGCGACAGGGTTGACCTACACCTTC,CASSTATGLTYTF,TRBV19,NA,TRBJ1-2,TRBD1
TGTGCCAGCAGCGTAGTGGGGAGTGATTCACCCCTCCACTTT,CASSVVGSDSPLHF,TRBV9,NA,TRBJ1-6,NA
TGTGCCAGCAGCTCGCCGGGGCCCCAAGAGACCCAGTACTTC,CASSSPGPQETQYF,TRBV5-4,NA,TRBJ2-5,NA
TGTGCCAGCAGTTTATGGGCGGGGAGGGTAGATACGCAGTATTTT,CASSLWAGRVDTQYF,TRBV28,NA,TRBJ2-3,TRBD2
TGTGCCATCAGTGAGTCTGGACAGTCCTATGGCTACACCTTC,CAISESGQSYGYTF,TRBV10-3,NA,TRBJ1-2,NA
TGTGCCAGCAGCGTAGCGGGTACTAGCGCAGATACGCAGTATTTT,CASSVAGTSADTQYF,TRBV9,NA,TRBJ2-3,TRBD2
TGTGCCAGGGGGACAGACACTGAAGCTTTCTTT,CARGTDTEAFF,TRBV7-7,NA,TRBJ1-1,TRBD1
TGCGCCAGCAGCCCGACAGGGGGTACCCACGAGCAGTACTTC,CASSPTGGTHEQYF,TRBV5-1,NA,TRBJ2-7,TRBD1
TGTGCCAGCAGCGCCGACTCCTCCTTTGACACAGATACGCAGTATTTT,CASSADSSFDTDTQYF,TRBV7-8,NA,TRBJ2-3,NA
TGCGCCAGCAGCTTCGGGACAGGCTCTGGGGCCAACGTCCTGACTTTC,CASSFGTGSGANVLTF,TRBV5-1,few,TRBJ2-6,TRBD1
TGTGCCAGCAGCTTAGAGCGTGGCAGGGCTAATGAAAAACTGTTTTTT,CASSLERGRANEKLFF,TRBV7-8,NA,TRBJ1-4,NA
TGCAGCGTGGGACAGACCGATCGCAATCAGCCCCAGCATTTT,CSVGQTDRNQPQHF,TRBV29-1,NA,TRBJ1-5,TRBD1
TGTGCCAGCAGCCAAGGACTATACAATGAGCAGTTCTTC,CASSQGLYNEQFF,TRBV4-2,NA,TRBJ2-1,NA
TGCGCCAGCAGCCCCTTGAGGGATCTCACTGAAGCTTTCTTT,CASSPLRDLTEAFF,TRBV4-1,NA,TRBJ1-1,NA
TGTGCCAGCAGCTTTAATACCGGGACAGGGGTCTCACCCCTCCACTTT,CASSFNTGTGVSPLHF,TRBV7-2,once,TRBJ1-6,TRBD1
TGTGCCAGTAACAGGGACAACTATGGCTACACCTTC,CASNRDNYGYTF,TRBV19,once,TRBJ1-2,NA
TGTGCCAGTAGTATAGATCGGGCAGCAAACACTGAAGCTTTCTTT,CASSIDRAANTEAFF,TRBV19,NA,TRBJ1-1,NA
TGCGCCAGCAGCTTGGGGGACAGACAAGGTCAGCCCCAGCATTTT,CASSLGDRQGQPQHF,TRBV5-1,once,TRBJ1-5,TRBD1
TGTGCCAGCAGCTTGGTAGTTGTCAGGGGAAATGAGCAGTTCTTC,CASSLVVVRGNEQFF,TRBV5-6,NA,TRBJ2-1,NA
TGTGCCAGCAGCTACACCAGACAGTCCGCACCGCAGAAGCTAGCCAAAAACATTCAGTACTTC,CASSYTRQSAPQKLAKNIQYF,TRBV3-1/TRBV3-2,NA,TRBJ2-4,NA
TGTGCCAGCAGTGAACGAGGGACCATTAGCAATCAGCCCCAGCATTTT,CASSERGTISNQPQHF,TRBV6-1,NA,TRBJ1-5,NA
TGTGCCAGCAGCATACCCGGGACGCGACCTGGGGACGAGCAGTACTTC,CASSIPGTRPGDEQYF,TRBV5-6,NA,TRBJ2-7,NA
TGTGCCAGCAGCAGGGACTACACAGATACGCAGTATTTT,CASSRDYTDTQYF,TRBV2,NA,TRBJ2-3,TRBD2